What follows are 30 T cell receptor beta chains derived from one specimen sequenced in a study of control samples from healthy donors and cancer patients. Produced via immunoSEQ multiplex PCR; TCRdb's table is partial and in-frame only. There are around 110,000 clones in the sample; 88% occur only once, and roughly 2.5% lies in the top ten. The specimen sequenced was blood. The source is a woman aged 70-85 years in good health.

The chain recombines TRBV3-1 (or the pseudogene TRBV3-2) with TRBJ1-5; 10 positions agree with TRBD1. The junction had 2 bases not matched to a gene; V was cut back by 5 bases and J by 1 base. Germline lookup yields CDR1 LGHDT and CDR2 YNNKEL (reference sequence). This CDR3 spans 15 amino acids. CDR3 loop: CASSKGQGSNQPQHF. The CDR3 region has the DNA TGTGCCAGCAGCAAGGGACAGGGGAGCAATCAGCCCCAGCATTTT.

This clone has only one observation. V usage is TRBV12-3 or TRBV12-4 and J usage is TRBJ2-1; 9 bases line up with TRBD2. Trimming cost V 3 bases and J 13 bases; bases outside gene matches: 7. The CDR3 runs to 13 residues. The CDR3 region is CASSLGSGGEQFF. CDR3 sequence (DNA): TGTGCCAGCAGTTTGGGTAGCGGGGGAGAACAGTTCTTC.

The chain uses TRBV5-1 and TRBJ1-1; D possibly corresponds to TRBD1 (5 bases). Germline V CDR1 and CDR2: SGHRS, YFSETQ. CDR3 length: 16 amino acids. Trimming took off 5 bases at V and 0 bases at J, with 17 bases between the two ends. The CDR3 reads CASRYGDWTLNTEAFF. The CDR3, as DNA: TGCGCCAGCAGATACGGCGACTGGACATTGAACACTGAAGCTTTCTTT.

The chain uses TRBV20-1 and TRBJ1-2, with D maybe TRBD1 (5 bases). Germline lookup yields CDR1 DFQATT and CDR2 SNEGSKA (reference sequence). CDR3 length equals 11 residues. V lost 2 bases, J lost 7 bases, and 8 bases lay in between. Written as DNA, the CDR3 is TGCAGTGCTAGATTCGGGGCTGGCTACACCTTC. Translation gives CSARFGAGYTF.

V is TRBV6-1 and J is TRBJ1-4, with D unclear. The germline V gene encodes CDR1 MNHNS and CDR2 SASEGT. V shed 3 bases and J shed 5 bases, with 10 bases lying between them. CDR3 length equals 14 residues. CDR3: CASSDGLMNEKLFF. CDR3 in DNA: TGTGCCAGCAGTGACGGGCTGATGAATGAAAAACTGTTTTTT.

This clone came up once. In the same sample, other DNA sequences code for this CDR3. The CDR3 sequence is CASSLLGQGNEKLFF. The CDR3 coding sequence is TGCGCCAGCAGCTTGTTGGGACAGGGTAATGAAAAACTGTTTTTT. The genes are TRBV5-1 and TRBJ1-4, with 9 bases matching TRBD1. Germline trimming cut 1 base from V and 4 bases from J; bases unmatched to any gene: 2. Germline V gives CDR1 SGHRS, CDR2 YFSETQ. This CDR3 contains 15 residues.

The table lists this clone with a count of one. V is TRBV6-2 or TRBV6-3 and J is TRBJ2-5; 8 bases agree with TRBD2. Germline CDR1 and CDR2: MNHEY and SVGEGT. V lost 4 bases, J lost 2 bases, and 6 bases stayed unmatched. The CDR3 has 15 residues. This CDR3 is CASSLAGGRQETQYF. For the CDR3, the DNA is TGTGCCAGCAGTTTGGCGGGGGGCCGTCAAGAGACCCAGTACTTC.

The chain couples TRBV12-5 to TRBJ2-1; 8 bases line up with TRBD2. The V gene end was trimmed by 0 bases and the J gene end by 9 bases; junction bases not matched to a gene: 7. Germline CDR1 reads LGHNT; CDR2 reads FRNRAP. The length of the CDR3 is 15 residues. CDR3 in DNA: TGTGCTAGTGGTTTGGTCCAGCGGGGGCCAGGTGAGCAGTTCTTC. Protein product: CASGLVQRGPGEQFF. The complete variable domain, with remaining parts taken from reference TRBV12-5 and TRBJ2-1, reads DARVTQTPRHKVTEMGQEVTMRCQPILGHNTVFWYRQTMMQGLELLAYFRNRAPLDDSGMPKDRFSAEMPDATLATLKIQPSEPRDSAVYFCASGLVQRGPGEQFFGPGTRLTVL.

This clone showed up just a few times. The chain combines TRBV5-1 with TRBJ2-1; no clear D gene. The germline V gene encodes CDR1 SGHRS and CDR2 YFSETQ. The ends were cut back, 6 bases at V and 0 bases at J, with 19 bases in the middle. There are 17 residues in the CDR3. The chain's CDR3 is CASTRRVGTSSYNEQFF. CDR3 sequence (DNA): TGCGCCAGCACCCGACGGGTCGGCACGAGCTCCTACAATGAGCAGTTCTTC.

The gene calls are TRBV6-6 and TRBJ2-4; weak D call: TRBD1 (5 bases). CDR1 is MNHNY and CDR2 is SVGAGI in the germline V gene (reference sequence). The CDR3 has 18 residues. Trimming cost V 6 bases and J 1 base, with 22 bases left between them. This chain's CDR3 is CASSRHPGAQGAKNIQYF. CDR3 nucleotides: TGTGCCAGCAGCCGACATCCTGGGGCCCAAGGGGCCAAAAACATTCAGTACTTC.

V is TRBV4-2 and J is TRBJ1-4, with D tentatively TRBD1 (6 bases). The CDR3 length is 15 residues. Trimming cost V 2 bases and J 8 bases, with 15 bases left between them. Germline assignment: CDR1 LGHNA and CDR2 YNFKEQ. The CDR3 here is CASSQSGHQGEKLFF. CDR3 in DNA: TGTGCCAGCAGCCAATCGGGACATCAGGGGGAAAAACTGTTTTTT.

CDR3 residues: CASSTEQGMGTEAFF. The CDR3 DNA follows: TGTGCCAGCAGTACCGAACAGGGGATGGGGACTGAAGCTTTCTTT. This chain connects TRBV6-5 to TRBJ1-1, with 7 bases aligning to TRBD1. Trimming removed 5 bases from V and 5 bases from J; junction bases left unmatched: 11. The CDR3 loop spans 15 amino acids. Looked up from germline, CDR1 is MNHEY and CDR2 is SVGAGI.

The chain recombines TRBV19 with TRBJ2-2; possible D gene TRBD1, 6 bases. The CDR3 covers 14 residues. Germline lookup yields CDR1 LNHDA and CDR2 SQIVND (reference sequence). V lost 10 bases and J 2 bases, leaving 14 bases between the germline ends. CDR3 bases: TGTGCCACTAACCCCAGGGGAAACACCGGGGAGCTGTTTTTT. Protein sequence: CATNPRGNTGELFF.

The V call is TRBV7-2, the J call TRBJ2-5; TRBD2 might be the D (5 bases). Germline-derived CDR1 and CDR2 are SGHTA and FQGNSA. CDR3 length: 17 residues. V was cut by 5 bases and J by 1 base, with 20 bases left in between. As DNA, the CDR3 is TGTGCCAGCAGCACAGCCGGCGGGCTTGCCCGCCAAGAGACCCAGTACTTC. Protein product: CASSTAGGLARQETQYF.

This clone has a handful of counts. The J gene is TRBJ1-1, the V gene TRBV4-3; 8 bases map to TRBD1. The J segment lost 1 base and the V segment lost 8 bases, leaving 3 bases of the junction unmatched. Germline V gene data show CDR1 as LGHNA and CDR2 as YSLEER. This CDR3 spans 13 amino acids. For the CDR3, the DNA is TGCGCCAGCGGACAGGGATCGAACACTGAAGCTTTCTTT. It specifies CASGQGSNTEAFF.

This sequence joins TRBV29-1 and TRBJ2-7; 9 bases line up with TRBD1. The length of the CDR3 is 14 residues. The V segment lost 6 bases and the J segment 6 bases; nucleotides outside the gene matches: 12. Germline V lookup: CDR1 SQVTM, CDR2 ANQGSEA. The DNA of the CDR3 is TGCAGCGTCCTTGGGGGGACAGGGTTGGCCGAGCAGTACTTC. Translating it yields CSVLGGTGLAEQYF.

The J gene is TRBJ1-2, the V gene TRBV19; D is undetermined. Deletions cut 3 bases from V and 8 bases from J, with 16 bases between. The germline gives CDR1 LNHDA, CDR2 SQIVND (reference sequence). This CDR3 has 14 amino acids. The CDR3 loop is CASSIRESGGGYTF. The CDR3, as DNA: TGTGCCAGTAGTATTAGGGAGTCCGGTGGCGGCTACACCTTC.

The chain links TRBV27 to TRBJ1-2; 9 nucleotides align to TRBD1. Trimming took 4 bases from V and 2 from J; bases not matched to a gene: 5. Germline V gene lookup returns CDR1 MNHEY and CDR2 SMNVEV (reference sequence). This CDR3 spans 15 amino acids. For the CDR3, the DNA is TGTGCCAGCAGTTCCCCCGGGACAGGGAACTATGGCTACACCTTC. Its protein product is CASSSPGTGNYGYTF.

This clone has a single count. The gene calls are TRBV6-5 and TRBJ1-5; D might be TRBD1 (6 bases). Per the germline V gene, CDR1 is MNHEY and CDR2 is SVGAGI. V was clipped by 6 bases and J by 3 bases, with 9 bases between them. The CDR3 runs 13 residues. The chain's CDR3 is CASSGQTNQPQHF. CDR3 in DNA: TGTGCCAGCAGCGGACAGACCAATCAGCCCCAGCATTTT.

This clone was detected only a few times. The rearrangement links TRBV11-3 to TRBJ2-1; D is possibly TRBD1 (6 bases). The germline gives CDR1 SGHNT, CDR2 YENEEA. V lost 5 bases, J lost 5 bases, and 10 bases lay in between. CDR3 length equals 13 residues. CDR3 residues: CASSLNRDNEQFF. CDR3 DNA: TGTGCCAGCAGCCTAAACAGGGACAATGAGCAGTTCTTC.

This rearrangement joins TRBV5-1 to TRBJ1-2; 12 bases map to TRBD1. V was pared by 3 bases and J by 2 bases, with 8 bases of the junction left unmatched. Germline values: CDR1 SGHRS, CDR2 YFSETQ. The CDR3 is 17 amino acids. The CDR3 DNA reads TGCGCCAGCAGCTCCCCGGGACAGGGGGCGAGGAACTATGGCTACACCTTC. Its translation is CASSSPGQGARNYGYTF.

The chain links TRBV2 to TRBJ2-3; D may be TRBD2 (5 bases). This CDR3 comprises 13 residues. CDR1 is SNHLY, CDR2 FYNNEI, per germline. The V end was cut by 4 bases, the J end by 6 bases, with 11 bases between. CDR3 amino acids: CASSGPSRDTQYF. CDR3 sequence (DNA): TGTGCCAGCAGTGGACCTAGCAGGGATACGCAGTATTTT.

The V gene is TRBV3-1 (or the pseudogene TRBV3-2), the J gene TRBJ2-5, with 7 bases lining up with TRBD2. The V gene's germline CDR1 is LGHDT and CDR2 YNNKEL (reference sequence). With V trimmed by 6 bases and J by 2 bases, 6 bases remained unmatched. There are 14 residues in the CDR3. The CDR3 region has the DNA TGTGCCAGCAGTGGTAGCGGGTCACAAGAGACCCAGTACTTC. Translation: CASSGSGSQETQYF.

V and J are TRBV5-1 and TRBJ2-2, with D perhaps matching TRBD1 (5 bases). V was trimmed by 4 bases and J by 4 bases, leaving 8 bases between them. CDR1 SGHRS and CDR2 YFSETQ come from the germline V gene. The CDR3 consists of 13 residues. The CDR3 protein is CASSHDSTGELFF. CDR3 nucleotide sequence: TGCGCCAGCAGCCACGACAGCACCGGGGAGCTGTTTTTT. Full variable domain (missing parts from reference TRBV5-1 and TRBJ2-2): KAGVTQTPRYLIKTRGQQVTLSCSPISGHRSVSWYQQTPGQGLQFLFEYFSETQRNKGNFPGRFSGRQFSNSRSEMNVSTLELGDSALYLCASSHDSTGELFFGEGSRLTVL.

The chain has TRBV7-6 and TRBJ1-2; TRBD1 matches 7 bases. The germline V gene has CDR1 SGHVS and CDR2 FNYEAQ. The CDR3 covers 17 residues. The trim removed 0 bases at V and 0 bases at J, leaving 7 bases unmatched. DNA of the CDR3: TGTGCCAGCAGCTTAGCCGGAACAGGGGCCGCTAACTATGGCTACACCTTC. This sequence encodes CASSLAGTGAANYGYTF.

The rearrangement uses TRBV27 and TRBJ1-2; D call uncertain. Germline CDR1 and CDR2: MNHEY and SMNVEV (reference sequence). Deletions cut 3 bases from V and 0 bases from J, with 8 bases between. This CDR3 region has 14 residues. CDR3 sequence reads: CASSLSRTNYGYTF. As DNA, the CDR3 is TGTGCCAGCAGTTTGTCTCGAACTAACTATGGCTACACCTTC.

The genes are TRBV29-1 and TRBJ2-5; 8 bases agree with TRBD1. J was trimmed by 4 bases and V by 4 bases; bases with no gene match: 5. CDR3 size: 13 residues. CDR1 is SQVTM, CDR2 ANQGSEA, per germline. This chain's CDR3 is CSVVQGVRETQYF. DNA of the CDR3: TGCAGCGTTGTACAGGGGGTGCGAGAGACCCAGTACTTC.

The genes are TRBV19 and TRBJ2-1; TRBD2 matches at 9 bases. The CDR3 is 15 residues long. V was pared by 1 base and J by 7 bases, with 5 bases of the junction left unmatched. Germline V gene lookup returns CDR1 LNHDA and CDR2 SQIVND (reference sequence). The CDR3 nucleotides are TGTGCCAGTAGTATAGGTAGCGGGGGTAGGAATGAGCAGTTCTTC. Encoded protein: CASSIGSGGRNEQFF.

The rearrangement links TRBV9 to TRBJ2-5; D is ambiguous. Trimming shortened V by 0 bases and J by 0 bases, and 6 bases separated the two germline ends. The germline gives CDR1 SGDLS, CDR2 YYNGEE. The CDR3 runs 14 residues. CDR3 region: CASSVDSYQETQYF. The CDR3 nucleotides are TGTGCCAGCAGCGTAGATTCGTACCAAGAGACCCAGTACTTC.

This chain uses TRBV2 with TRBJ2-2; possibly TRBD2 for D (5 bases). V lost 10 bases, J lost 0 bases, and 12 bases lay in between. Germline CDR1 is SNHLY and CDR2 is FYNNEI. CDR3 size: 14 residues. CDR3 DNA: TGTGCCATCGAGGGCAGGTCGAACACCGGGGAGCTGTTTTTT. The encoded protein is CAIEGRSNTGELFF.